This TCR beta chain was identified during a study of radiotherapy plus CTLA-4 blockade in lung cancer. About the study: For 15% to 20% of patients, objective responses occurred, and approximately 33% had disease control. Study findings and constraints: Reported findings show early blood T cell clone dynamics, with interferon-beta, best predicted response. The study found tumor-derived TCR clones expanded in blood after radiotherapy plus ipilimumab.

Using immunoSEQ multiplex PCR, the repertoire was profiled, and TCRdb retains in-frame clones only, with some absent. The sample shows roughly 90,000 clones, 78% of them seen only once. Trimming took 0 bases from V and 7 from J, leaving 10 bases between them. The length of the CDR3 is 14 residues. Germline V gives CDR1 SGHTA, CDR2 FQGTGA. Remarks on this clone: Its antigen remains unidentified.

Participants had chemo-refractory metastatic non-small-cell lung cancer and were treated with focal radiation plus ipilimumab CTLA-4 blockade. Sequenced here: peripheral blood, sampled from a patient treated with radiotherapy plus ipilimumab. J is TRBJ2-1 and V is TRBV7-3; D is unresolved. This clonotype was sampled from a human donor with non-small cell lung cancer who had a partial response to radiotherapy plus ipilimumab. Some clones in this sample may be carry-over from other donors' samples. The CDR3 loop is CASSLTRARNEQFF. In DNA, the CDR3 is TGTGCCAGCAGCTTAACGAGAGCCCGTAATGAGCAGTTCTTC.